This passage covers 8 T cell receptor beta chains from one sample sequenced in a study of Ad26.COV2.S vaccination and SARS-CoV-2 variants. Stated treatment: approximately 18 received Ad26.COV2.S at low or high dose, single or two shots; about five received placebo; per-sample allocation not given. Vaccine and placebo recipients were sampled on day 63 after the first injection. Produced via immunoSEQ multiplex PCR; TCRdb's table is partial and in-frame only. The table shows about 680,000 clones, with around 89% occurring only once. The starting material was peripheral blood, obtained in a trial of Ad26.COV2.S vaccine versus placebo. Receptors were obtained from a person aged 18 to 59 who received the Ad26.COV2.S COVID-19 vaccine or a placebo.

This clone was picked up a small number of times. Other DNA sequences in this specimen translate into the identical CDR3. The CDR3 DNA sequence: TGTGCCAGCAGCTTAGCGGGTACAGCAAATTCACCCCTCCACTTT. This translates into CASSLAGTANSPLHF. The chain employs TRBV7-2 and TRBJ1-6; D remains ambiguous. Germline CDR1 reads SGHTA; CDR2 reads FQGNSA. CDR3 length equals 15 residues. Trimming took 0 bases from V and 7 from J, leaving 10 bases between them.

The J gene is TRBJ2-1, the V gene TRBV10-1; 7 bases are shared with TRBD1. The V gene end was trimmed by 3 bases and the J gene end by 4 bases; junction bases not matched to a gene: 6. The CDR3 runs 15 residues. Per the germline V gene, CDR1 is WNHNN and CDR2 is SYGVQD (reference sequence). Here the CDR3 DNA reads TGCGCCAGCAGTGATTCCGGGACAGTGTACAATGAGCAGTTCTTC. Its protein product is CASSDSGTVYNEQFF.

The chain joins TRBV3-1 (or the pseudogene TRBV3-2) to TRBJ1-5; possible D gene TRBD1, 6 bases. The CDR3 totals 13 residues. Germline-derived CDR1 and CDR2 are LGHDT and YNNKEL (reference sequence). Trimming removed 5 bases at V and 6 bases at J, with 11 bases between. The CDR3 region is CASSDTGFQPQHF. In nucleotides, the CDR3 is TGTGCCAGCAGCGACACAGGGTTTCAGCCCCAGCATTTT.

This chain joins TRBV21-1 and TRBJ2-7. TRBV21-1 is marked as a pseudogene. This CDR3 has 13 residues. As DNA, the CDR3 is TGTGCCAGCAGCCCCGACGTTTCGGACGAGCAGTACTTC. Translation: CASSPDVSDEQYF.

CDR3 coding DNA: TGTGCCACCTCGAGGGAGGGCCTCACAGATACGCAGTATTTT. Its translation is CATSREGLTDTQYF. The V gene is TRBV24-1, the J gene TRBJ2-3; 7 nucleotides line up with TRBD2. This CDR3 is 14 amino acids long. The germline gives CDR1 KGHDR, CDR2 SFDVKD. J lost 2 bases, V lost 9 bases, and 7 bases had no gene match.

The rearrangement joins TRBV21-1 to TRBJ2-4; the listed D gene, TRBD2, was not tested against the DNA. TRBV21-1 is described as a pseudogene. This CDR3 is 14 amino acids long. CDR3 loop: CASAQTRAKNIQYF. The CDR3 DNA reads TGTGCCAGCGCTCAGACTAGAGCCAAAAACATTCAGTACTTC.

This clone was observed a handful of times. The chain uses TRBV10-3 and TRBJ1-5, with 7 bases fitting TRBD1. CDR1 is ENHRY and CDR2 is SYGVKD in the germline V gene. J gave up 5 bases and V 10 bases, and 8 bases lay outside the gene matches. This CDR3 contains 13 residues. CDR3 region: CASRGQGDQPQHF. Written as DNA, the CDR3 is TGTGCCAGTCGGGGGCAGGGGGATCAGCCCCAGCATTTT.

The CDR3: CASSRQPSNTGELFF. Written as DNA, the CDR3 is TGTGCCAGCAGCCGACAGCCCTCGAACACCGGGGAGCTGTTTTTT. The gene calls are TRBV27 and TRBJ2-2, with D tentatively TRBD1 (5 bases). V was trimmed by 6 bases and J by 0 bases, leaving 11 bases between them. CDR3 size: 15 residues. Germline values: CDR1 MNHEY, CDR2 SMNVEV (reference sequence).